The 18 T cell receptor beta chains reported below all come from one sample, sequenced in a study of blood T cell repertoires in COVID-19. TCRdb's table, derived via immunoSEQ multiplex PCR, lists solely in-frame clones and lacks some. The profile covers around 230,000 clones, with approximately 82% appearing a single time and around 2.4% taken by the ten largest. Source material: peripheral blood. Receptors were obtained from a man in his forties or fifties who had recovered from COVID-19.

This rearrangement joins TRBV4-3 to TRBJ2-7; D is unclear. V dropped 0 bases and J dropped 4 bases, with 25 bases sitting between them. The CDR3 length is 19 residues. Germline V lookup: CDR1 LGHNA, CDR2 YSLEER. The CDR3 reads CASSQDLGKSPKHRYEQYF. CDR3 nucleotide sequence: TGCGCCAGCAGCCAAGATTTAGGTAAGTCTCCCAAACACAGATACGAGCAGTACTTC.

This chain links TRBV30 with TRBJ2-2, with 7 positions matching TRBD1. CDR3 length: 14 residues. Losses at the gene ends were 4 bases for V and 7 bases for J; bases not matched to a gene: 9. Per the germline V gene, CDR1 is GTSNPN and CDR2 is SVGIG (reference sequence). The CDR3 sequence: CAWIRGRVSGELFF. The CDR3 nucleotides read TGTGCCTGGATTAGGGGGCGAGTGAGCGGGGAGCTGTTTTTT.

The chain combines TRBV18 with TRBJ2-4; 7 bases are a match to TRBD1. CDR1 KGHSH and CDR2 LQKENI come from the germline V gene. This CDR3 region has 14 residues. V shed 2 bases and J 8 bases; nucleotides not matched to a gene: 6. CDR3 protein: CASSPTGTEDIQYF. The CDR3 coding sequence is TGTGCCAGCTCACCAACAGGGACAGAGGACATTCAGTACTTC.

The chain is built from TRBV5-1 and TRBJ1-1, with 7 bases that match TRBD1. The trim removed 5 bases at V and 0 bases at J, leaving 10 bases unmatched. This CDR3 region has 16 residues. Germline V CDR1 and CDR2: SGHRS, YFSETQ. In DNA, the CDR3 is TGCGCCAGCAGTCTGGGGCTAGGACAGGTGAACACTGAAGCTTTCTTT. It translates to CASSLGLGQVNTEAFF.

The chain couples TRBV18 to TRBJ1-4; possibly TRBD1 for D (5 bases). From germline, CDR1 is KGHSH and CDR2 LQKENI. V was pared by 2 bases and J by 6 bases, with 19 bases between. This CDR3 contains 17 residues. The CDR3 region has the DNA TGTGCCAGCTCACCAGGGACTCCCGGCGGCAGGGATGAAAAACTGTTTTTT. It is translated as CASSPGTPGGRDEKLFF.

This sequence joins TRBV25-1 and TRBJ2-5; the D gene is possibly TRBD1 (6 bases). The CDR3 sequence is 14 residues long. V was trimmed by 3 bases and J by 9 bases, leaving 17 bases between them. CDR1 and CDR2 from the germline V gene are MGHDK and SYGVNS. The chain's CDR3 is CASSDVGHGVPQYF. In DNA form, the CDR3 reads TGTGCCAGCAGTGACGTGGGACATGGTGTCCCCCAGTACTTC.

The rearrangement uses TRBV13 and TRBJ2-1; D remains ambiguous. Looked up from germline, CDR1 is PRHDT and CDR2 is FYEKMQ (reference sequence). CDR3 length: 13 amino acids. V was shortened by 2 bases and J by 4 bases, with 6 bases between the two germline ends. The CDR3 region is CASSLFSYNEQFF. The CDR3 region has the DNA TGTGCCAGCAGCTTATTCTCGTACAATGAGCAGTTCTTC. The full variable domain, completed using reference TRBV13 and TRBJ2-1, is AAGVIQSPRHLIKEKRETATLKCYPIPRHDTVYWYQQGPGQDPQFLISFYEKMQSDKGSIPDRFSAQQFSDYHSELNMSSLELGDSALYFCASSLFSYNEQFFGPGTRLTVL.

The gene calls are TRBV5-5 and TRBJ1-1, with 9 bases fitting TRBD1. CDR1 is SGHKS and CDR2 is YYEKEE in the germline V gene (reference sequence). Unmatched junction bases numbered 11, after V lost 3 bases and J lost 5 bases. CDR3 length: 16 residues. CDR3 residues: CASSWGWDREITEAFF. The DNA of the CDR3 is TGTGCCAGCAGCTGGGGGTGGGACAGGGAGATAACTGAAGCTTTCTTT.

The J gene is TRBJ1-2, the V gene TRBV2; 8 bases are shared with TRBD1. V lost 6 bases to trimming and J lost 5 bases; unmatched junction nucleotides: 11. This CDR3 spans 15 amino acids. Germline loops: CDR1 SNHLY, CDR2 FYNNEI. The CDR3: CASRVGQGTEYGYTF. The CDR3 region has the DNA TGTGCCAGCAGAGTTGGACAGGGAACTGAATATGGCTACACCTTC. Combining the CDR3 with reference TRBV2 and TRBJ1-2 gives the whole variable domain EPEVTQTPSHQVTQMGQEVILRCVPISNHLYFYWYRQILGQKVEFLVSFYNNEISEKSEIFDDQFSVERPDGSNFTLKIRSTKLEDSAMYFCASRVGQGTEYGYTFGSGTRLTVV.

The chain employs TRBV30 and TRBJ1-4; 7 nucleotides agree with TRBD1. CDR1 GTSNPN and CDR2 SVGIG come from the germline V gene (reference sequence). Trimming took 5 bases from V and 4 from J; bases not matched to a gene: 10. There are 15 residues in the CDR3. The CDR3 sequence is CAWSSGGRINEKLFF. In DNA form, the CDR3 reads TGTGCCTGGTCGTCAGGGGGAAGGATTAATGAAAAACTGTTTTTT. The complete variable domain, with remaining parts taken from reference TRBV30 and TRBJ1-4, reads SQTIHQWPATLVQPVGSPLSLECTVEGTSNPNLYWYRQAAGRGLQLLFYSVGIGQISSEVPQNLSASRPQDRQFILSSKKLLLSDSGFYLCAWSSGGRINEKLFFGSGTQLSVL.

The J gene is TRBJ2-5, the V gene TRBV10-3; weak D call: TRBD1 (5 bases). The V end was cut by 2 bases, the J end by 4 bases, with 11 bases between. Germline loops: CDR1 ENHRY, CDR2 SYGVKD. This CDR3 has 14 amino acids. The CDR3 protein is CAISEEGVRETQYF. The CDR3 region has the DNA TGTGCCATCAGTGAGGAAGGGGTACGAGAGACCCAGTACTTC.

The rearrangement uses TRBV9 and TRBJ1-6, with 7 bases aligning to TRBD1. The germline CDR1 and CDR2 sequences are SGDLS and YYNGEE. V gave up 6 bases and J gave up 7 bases; unmatched junction bases: 7. The CDR3 sequence is 14 residues long. In nucleotides, the CDR3 is TGTGCCAGCAACAGTGGGACAGTAAATTCACCCCTCCACTTT. Its translation: CASNSGTVNSPLHF.

The chain carries TRBV6-2 or TRBV6-3 and TRBJ1-2; the D gene is possibly TRBD1 (6 bases). The length of the CDR3 is 14 residues. V dropped 5 bases and J dropped 8 bases, with 18 bases sitting between them. Germline CDR1 MNHEY, CDR2 SVGEGT. CDR3 protein: CASSRPGKGEGYTF. CDR3 nucleotides: TGTGCCAGCAGTAGACCAGGAAAGGGGGAAGGCTACACCTTC.

The chain is built from TRBV7-2 and TRBJ2-7; TRBD2 aligns across 7 bases. The CDR3 length is 14 residues. The germline CDR1 and CDR2 sequences are SGHTA and FQGNSA. Unmatched junction bases numbered 1, after V lost 2 bases and J lost 0 bases. The CDR3 protein is CASSLRGVSYEQYF. CDR3 DNA: TGTGCCAGCAGCTTACGGGGGGTCTCCTACGAGCAGTACTTC.

A word on this clone: Compared with germline, one end of the junction differs, possibly owing to a read error. The chain is built from TRBV5-1 and TRBJ2-5; 8 bases agree with TRBD2. The CDR3 has 15 residues. CDR1 is SGHRS, CDR2 YFSETQ, per germline. Here the CDR3 reads CARSFGPRGVETQYF. CDR3 bases: TGCGCCCGCAGCTTCGGGCCGCGGGGGGTAGAGACCCAGTACTTC.

This rearrangement joins TRBV20-1 to TRBJ1-2; 10 nucleotides align to TRBD1. In germline, CDR1 is DFQATT, CDR2 SNEGSKA (reference sequence). Trimming took 4 bases from V and 8 from J; bases not matched to a gene: 1. This CDR3 is 11 amino acids long. CDR3 residues: CSAMDRGGYTF. DNA of the CDR3: TGCAGTGCTATGGACAGGGGGGGCTACACCTTC.

This chain uses TRBV5-1 with TRBJ1-1; D possibly corresponds to TRBD1 (6 bases). The CDR3 consists of 15 residues. V lost 4 bases to trimming and J lost 5 bases, with 18 bases between them. The germline CDR1 and CDR2 sequences are SGHRS and YFSETQ. CDR3 bases: TGCGCCAGCAGCGTTGGGCAGGGGTATCTGACTGAAGCTTTCTTT. Translating gives CASSVGQGYLTEAFF.

This clone was observed a single time. CDR3 protein: CASSQTQENTEAFF. The CDR3, as DNA: TGTGCCAGCAGCCAAACACAGGAGAACACTGAAGCTTTCTTT. The chain links TRBV3-1 (or the pseudogene TRBV3-2) to TRBJ1-1; tentatively, D is TRBD1 (5 bases). Germline V gives CDR1 LGHDT, CDR2 YNNKEL (reference sequence). The length of the CDR3 is 14 residues. V was pared by 2 bases and J by 1 base, with 8 bases between.